These T cell receptor beta chains were read from a single sample in a study of cytomegalovirus exposure and HLA in healthy donors. Measured with immunoSEQ multiplex PCR; TCRdb has only the in-frame clones, and not every one. The data show approximately 150,000 clones, about three quarters seen once. Sequenced: PBMCs. The origin of the receptors is a female donor in good health and CMV-seronegative. The CDR3 runs from the conserved cysteine through the conserved F or W. Each record gives: J gene, V gene, CDR3 protein.

>TRBJ2-1|TRBV27
CASSLTPGAYNEQFF
>TRBJ1-5|TRBV19
CASSVLRQDSNQPQHF
>TRBJ2-5|TRBV14
CASSQDRNSGAQETQYF
>TRBJ2-5|TRBV11-2
CASSLDGRGGETQYF
>TRBJ2-1|TRBV11-2
CASSLDRVGSGGLSYNEQFF
>TRBJ1-6|TRBV11-2
CASSLDIQSNSPLHF
>NA|TRBV6-1
CASSESYEQYF
>TRBJ2-1|TRBV7-9
CASSKTGEGQNEQFF
>TRBJ2-7|TRBV27
CASSSNPIHFYEQYF
>TRBJ1-5|TRBV7-6
CASSLGGGMQPQHF
>TRBJ2-1|TRBV5-1
CASSFGGSGNEQFF
>TRBJ2-5|TRBV27
CASSLGGGRARETQYF
>TRBJ2-6|TRBV29-1
CSVEDPGQTWPSGANVLTF
>TRBJ2-7|TRBV29-1
CSVNLAGYEQYF
>TRBJ1-2|TRBV5-4
CASSLGDSIYGYTF
>TRBJ2-1|TRBV6-6
CASKASGSPEQFF
>TRBJ2-7|TRBV19
CASSIRGRDRGTPYEQYF
>TRBJ2-3|TRBV25-1
CASSGGLAGSIDTGYF
>TRBJ2-6|TRBV7-6
CASSLARPGAGANVLTF
>TRBJ2-7|TRBV28
CASSIGLAGDEQYF
>TRBJ2-7|TRBV30
CAWSVRTGAYEQYF
>TRBJ2-3|TRBV10-3
CAISPGGPDTQYF
>TRBJ1-2|TRBV5-6
CASSRQGGTLYGYTF
>TRBJ2-2|TRBV10-3
CAIRPGLENTGELFF
>TRBJ2-5|TRBV6-5
CASGRTGGLGETQYF
>TRBJ2-2|TRBV7-2
CASSLLGGTGELFF
>TRBJ2-2|TRBV7-2
CASREGLAGRTGELFF
>TRBJ2-5|TRBV6-5
CASSYRPTGLQETQYF
>TRBJ1-1|TRBV27
CASSLSPDSFLNTEAFF
>TRBJ1-1|TRBV27
CASWRSGGTEAFF
>TRBJ1-2|TRBV11-2
CASSLARPGQGGGYTF
>TRBJ1-6|TRBV11-2
CASSRTGGWDSPLHF
>TRBJ1-3|TRBV19
CASSDQDRAAGTIYF
>TRBJ2-1|TRBV7-3
CASSLNGRLAGSNEQFF